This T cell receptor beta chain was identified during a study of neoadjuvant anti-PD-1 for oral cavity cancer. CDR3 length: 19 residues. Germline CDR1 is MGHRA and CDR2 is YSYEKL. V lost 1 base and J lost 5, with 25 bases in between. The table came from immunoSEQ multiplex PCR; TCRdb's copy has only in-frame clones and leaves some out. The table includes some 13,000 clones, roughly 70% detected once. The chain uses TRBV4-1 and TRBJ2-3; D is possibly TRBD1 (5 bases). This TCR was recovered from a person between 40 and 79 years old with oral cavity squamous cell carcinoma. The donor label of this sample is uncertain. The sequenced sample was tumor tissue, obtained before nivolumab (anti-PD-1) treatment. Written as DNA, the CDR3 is TGCGCCAGCAGCCAAGGAAGTTTCGCCAGGGCAGGAGTGGGAGATACGCAGTATTTT. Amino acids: CASSQGSFARAGVGDTQYF.